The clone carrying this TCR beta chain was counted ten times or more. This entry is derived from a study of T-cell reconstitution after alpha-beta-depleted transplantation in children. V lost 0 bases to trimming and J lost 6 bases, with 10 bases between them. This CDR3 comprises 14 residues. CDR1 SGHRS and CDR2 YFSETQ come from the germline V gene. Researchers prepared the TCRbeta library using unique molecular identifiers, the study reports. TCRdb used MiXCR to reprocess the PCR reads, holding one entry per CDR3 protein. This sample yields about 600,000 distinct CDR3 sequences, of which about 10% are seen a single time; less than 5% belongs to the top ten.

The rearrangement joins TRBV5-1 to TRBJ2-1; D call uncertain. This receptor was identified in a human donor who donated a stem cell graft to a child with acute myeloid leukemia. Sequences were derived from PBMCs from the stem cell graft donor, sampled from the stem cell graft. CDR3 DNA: TGCGCCAGCAGCTTGGTTCCAGCGCTCAATGAGCAGTTCTTC. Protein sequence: CASSLVPALNEQFF. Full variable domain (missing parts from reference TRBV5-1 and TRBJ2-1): KAGVTQTPRYLIKTRGQQVTLSCSPISGHRSVSWYQQTPGQGLQFLFEYFSETQRNKGNFPGRFSGRQFSNSRSEMNVSTLELGDSALYLCASSLVPALNEQFFGPGTRLTVL.